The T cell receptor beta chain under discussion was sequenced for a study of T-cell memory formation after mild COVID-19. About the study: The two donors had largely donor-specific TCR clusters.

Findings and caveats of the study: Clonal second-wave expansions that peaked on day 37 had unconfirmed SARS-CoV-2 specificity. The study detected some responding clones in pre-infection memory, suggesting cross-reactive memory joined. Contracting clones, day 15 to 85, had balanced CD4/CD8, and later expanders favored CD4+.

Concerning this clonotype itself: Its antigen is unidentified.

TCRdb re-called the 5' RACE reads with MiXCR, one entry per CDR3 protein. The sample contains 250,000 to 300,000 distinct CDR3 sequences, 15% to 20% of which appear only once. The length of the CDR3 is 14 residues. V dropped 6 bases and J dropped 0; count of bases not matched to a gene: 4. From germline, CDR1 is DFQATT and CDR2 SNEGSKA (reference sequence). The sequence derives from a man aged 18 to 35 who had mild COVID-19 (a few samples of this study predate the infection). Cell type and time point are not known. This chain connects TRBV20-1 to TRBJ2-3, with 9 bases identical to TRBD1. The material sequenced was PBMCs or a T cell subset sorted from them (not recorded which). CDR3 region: CSATGTGSTDTQYF. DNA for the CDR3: TGCAGTGCCACCGGGACAGGGAGCACAGATACGCAGTATTTT.